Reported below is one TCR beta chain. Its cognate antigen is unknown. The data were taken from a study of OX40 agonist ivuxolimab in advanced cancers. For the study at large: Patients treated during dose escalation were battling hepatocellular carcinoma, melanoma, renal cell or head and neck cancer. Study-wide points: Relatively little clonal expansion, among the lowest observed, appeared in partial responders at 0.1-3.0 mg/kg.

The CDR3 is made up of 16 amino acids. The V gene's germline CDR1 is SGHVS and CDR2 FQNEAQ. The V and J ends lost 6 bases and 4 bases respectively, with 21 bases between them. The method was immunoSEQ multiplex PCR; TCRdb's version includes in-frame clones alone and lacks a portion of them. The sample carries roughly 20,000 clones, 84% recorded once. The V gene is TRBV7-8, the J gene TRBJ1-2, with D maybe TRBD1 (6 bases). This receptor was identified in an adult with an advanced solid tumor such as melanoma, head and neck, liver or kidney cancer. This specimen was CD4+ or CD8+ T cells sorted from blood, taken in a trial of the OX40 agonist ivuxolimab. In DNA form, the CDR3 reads TGTGCCAGCAGTTACACTCTTAACAGGGAGAGCTATGGCTACACCTTC. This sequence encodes CASSYTLNRESYGYTF. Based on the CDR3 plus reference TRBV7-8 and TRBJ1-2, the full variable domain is GAGVSQSPRYKVAKRGQDVALRCDPISGHVSLFWYQQALGQGPEFLTYFQNEAQLDKSGLPSDRFFAERPEGSVSTLKIQRTQQEDSAVYLCASSYTLNRESYGYTFGSGTRLTVV.